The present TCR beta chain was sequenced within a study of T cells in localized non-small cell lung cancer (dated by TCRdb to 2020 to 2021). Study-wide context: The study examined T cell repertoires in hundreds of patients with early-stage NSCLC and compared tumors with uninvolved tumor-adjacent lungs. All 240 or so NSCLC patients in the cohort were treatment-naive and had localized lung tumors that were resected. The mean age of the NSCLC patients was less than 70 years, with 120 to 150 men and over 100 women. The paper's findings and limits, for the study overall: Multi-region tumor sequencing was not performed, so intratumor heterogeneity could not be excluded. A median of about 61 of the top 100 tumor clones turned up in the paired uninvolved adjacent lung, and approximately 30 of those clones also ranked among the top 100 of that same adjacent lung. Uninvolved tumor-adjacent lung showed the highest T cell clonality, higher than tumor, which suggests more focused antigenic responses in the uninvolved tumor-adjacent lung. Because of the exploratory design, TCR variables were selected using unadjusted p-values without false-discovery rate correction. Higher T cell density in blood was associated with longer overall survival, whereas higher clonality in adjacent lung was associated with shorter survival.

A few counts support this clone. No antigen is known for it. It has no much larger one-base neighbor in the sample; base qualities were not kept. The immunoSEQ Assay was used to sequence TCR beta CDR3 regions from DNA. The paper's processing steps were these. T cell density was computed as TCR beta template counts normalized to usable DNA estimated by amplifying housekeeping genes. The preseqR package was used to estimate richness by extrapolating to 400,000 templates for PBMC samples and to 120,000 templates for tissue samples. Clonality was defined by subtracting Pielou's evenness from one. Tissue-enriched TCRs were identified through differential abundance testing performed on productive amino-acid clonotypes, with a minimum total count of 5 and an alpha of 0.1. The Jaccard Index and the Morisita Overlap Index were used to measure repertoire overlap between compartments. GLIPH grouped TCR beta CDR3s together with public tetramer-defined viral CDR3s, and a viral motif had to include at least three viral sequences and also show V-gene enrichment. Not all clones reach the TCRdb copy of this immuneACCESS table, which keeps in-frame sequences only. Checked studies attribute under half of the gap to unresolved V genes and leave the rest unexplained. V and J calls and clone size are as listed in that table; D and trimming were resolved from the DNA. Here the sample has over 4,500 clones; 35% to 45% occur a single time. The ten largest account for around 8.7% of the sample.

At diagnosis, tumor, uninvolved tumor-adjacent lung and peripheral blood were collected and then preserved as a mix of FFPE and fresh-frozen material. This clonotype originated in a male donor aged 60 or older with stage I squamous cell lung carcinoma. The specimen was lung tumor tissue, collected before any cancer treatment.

The nucleotide sequence is TGTGCCAGCAGCTTGGAAGAGACGCGATCCAATGAGCAGTTCTTC. This codes for CASSLEETRSNEQFF. The chain was built from TRBV11-3 and TRBJ2-1, with no reliable assignment of the D segment. V is pared back by 3 bases and J by 6 bases, with 15 bases lying between the germline termini. As encoded in the germline V gene, CDR1 is SGHNT while CDR2 is YENEEA. The CDR3 spans 15 residues, from the cysteine through the phenylalanine. The CDR3 DNA has 45 bases and is translated from base 1.